This record covers a single TCR beta chain. The antigen is not known. This PCR relied on a set of 60 Vbeta primers and 13 Jbeta primers. The repertoire was sequenced with immunoSEQ multiplex PCR; TCRdb's copy has only in-frame clones and lacks some. Of around 150,000 clones listed, about four fifths are singletons. The data were obtained in a study of cytomegalovirus exposure and HLA in healthy donors. Whole-study findings and limits: Differences between HLA loci emerged in a later analysis of TCR association rates, with DRB1 most and HLA-C fewest.

CDR1 is KGHSH, CDR2 LQKENI, per germline. CDR3 length: 15 amino acids. The J segment lost 5 bases and the V segment lost 5 bases, leaving 8 bases of the junction unmatched. This chain connects TRBV18 to TRBJ2-1; 8 bases are a match to TRBD1. The receptor's source is a male donor in good health and CMV-seronegative. Sequencing was done on a sample of PBMCs. In DNA, the CDR3 is TGTGCCAGCTCATATGACAGGGGTTATAACAATGAGCAGTTCTTC. It codes for CASSYDRGYNNEQFF.